A single sample gave rise to the 21 T cell receptor beta chains below, sequenced in a study of spatial heterogeneity in lung cancer. Via MiXCR, TCRdb re-called the 5' RACE reads, giving one row per CDR3 protein. The sample includes approximately 90,000 distinct CDR3 sequences, around 9% of them seen just once. Time point in this sample: sample taken at primary tumor resection. Tumor, nontumor lung or frozen PBMC supplied whole RNA, sequenced without sorting. The sample here was PBMCs, taken at surgery. Receptors were obtained from a male donor with early-stage non-small cell lung cancer.

For the CDR3, the DNA is TGTGCCAGCAGTTACGGCGGGACTAGAAAAGAGACCCAGTACTTC. This encodes CASSYGGTRKETQYF. The chain links TRBV6-6 to TRBJ2-5; 8 nucleotides agree with TRBD2. With 2 bases clipped from V and 3 bases from J, the junction kept 5 bases outside the gene matches. The CDR3 totals 15 residues. From germline, CDR1 is MNHNY and CDR2 SVGAGI (reference sequence).

The chain links TRBV10-1 to TRBJ2-7; D ambiguous. V gave up 3 bases and J gave up 9 bases, with 15 bases separating them. In germline, CDR1 is WNHNN, CDR2 SYGVQD (reference sequence). The CDR3 loop spans 13 amino acids. This CDR3 is CASSDSGPNVQYF. The CDR3 region has the DNA TGCGCCAGCAGTGATTCCGGACCTAACGTGCAGTACTTC.

A note on this clonotype: With a much larger clone just one base away, this may be a read error. This CDR3 is CAISPGTGGVADTQYF. CDR3 nucleotide sequence: TGTGCCATCAGTCCCGGGACAGGGGGGGTCGCAGATACGCAGTATTTT. The genes are TRBV10-3 and TRBJ2-3; 11 nucleotides line up with TRBD1. Per the germline V gene, CDR1 is ENHRY and CDR2 is SYGVKD. The CDR3 extends over 16 amino acids. J lost 4 bases, V lost 5 bases, and 8 bases had no gene match.

This clonotype was seen only a few times. The chain couples TRBV2 to TRBJ1-4; D call uncertain. V lost 4 bases and J lost 5, with 8 bases in between. This CDR3 is 13 amino acids long. CDR1 and CDR2 from the germline V gene are SNHLY and FYNNEI. CDR3 DNA: TGTGCCAGCAGTGGTACCTTGAATGAAAAACTGTTTTTT. It translates to CASSGTLNEKLFF.

This clonotype was counted between two and nine times. V and J are TRBV20-1 and TRBJ1-2; D is possibly TRBD1 (6 bases). Between the trimmed V and J ends, which lost 5 bases and 6 bases, there was a span of 16 bases. Germline-derived CDR1 and CDR2 are DFQATT and SNEGSKA (reference sequence). The CDR3 loop spans 13 amino acids. The CDR3 coding sequence is TGCAGTGCTCTATACAGGGCAGGGGATGGCTACACCTTC. Its translation is CSALYRAGDGYTF.

This clonotype was observed many times. The J gene is TRBJ2-3, the V gene TRBV10-3, with TRBD2 matching over 8 bases. Germline-derived CDR1 and CDR2 are ENHRY and SYGVKD. CDR3 length: 15 amino acids. V shed 3 bases and J 5 bases; nucleotides not matched to a gene: 7. CDR3 sequence: CAISDTGGPEDTQYF. The CDR3 bases are TGTGCCATCAGTGATACGGGGGGGCCTGAAGATACGCAGTATTTT.

This clonotype was observed at least ten times. The gene calls are TRBV7-9 and TRBJ2-4; maybe TRBD1 (5 bases). Trimming took off 4 bases at V and 7 bases at J, with 14 bases between the two ends. Germline CDR1 and CDR2: SEHNR and FQNEAQ (reference sequence). This CDR3 has 14 amino acids. CDR3 sequence (DNA): TGTGCCAGCAGCTCTGGGGCCGCCGGTAACATTCAGTACTTC. This translates into CASSSGAAGNIQYF.

This clonotype has just a few counts. This chain links TRBV5-1 with TRBJ2-3; 9 positions match TRBD2. The CDR3 runs to 17 residues. Germline assignment: CDR1 SGHRS and CDR2 YFSETQ. Trimming at V came to 1 base and at J to 1 base, leaving 7 bases not matched to a gene. CDR3 residues: CASSLTASGVGTDTQYF. The CDR3 DNA sequence: TGCGCCAGCAGCTTGACCGCTAGCGGGGTAGGCACAGATACGCAGTATTTT.

The chain has TRBV30 and TRBJ1-1, with D possibly TRBD1 on 5 matching bases. The CDR3 has 13 amino acids. Germline V gene data show CDR1 as GTSNPN and CDR2 as SVGIG (reference sequence). V lost 2 bases and J lost 0, with 7 bases in between. The CDR3 reads CAWSTRVNTEAFF. Here the CDR3 DNA reads TGTGCCTGGAGTACCAGGGTGAACACTGAAGCTTTCTTT. Complete variable domain (other parts from reference TRBV30 and TRBJ1-1): SQTIHQWPATLVQPVGSPLSLECTVEGTSNPNLYWYRQAAGRGLQLLFYSVGIGQISSEVPQNLSASRPQDRQFILSSKKLLLSDSGFYLCAWSTRVNTEAFFGQGTRLTVV.

The chain carries TRBV6-2 or TRBV6-3 and TRBJ2-1; TRBD1 matches 10 bases. V shed 3 bases and J 4 bases; nucleotides not matched to a gene: 6. The CDR3 is 16 residues long. From germline, CDR1 is MNHEY and CDR2 SVGEGT. The CDR3 sequence is CASSYWGTGVYNEQFF. CDR3 sequence (DNA): TGTGCCAGCAGTTATTGGGGGACAGGGGTTTACAATGAGCAGTTCTTC.

This clonotype was recorded many times. The chain couples TRBV29-1 to TRBJ2-3; 8 bases line up with TRBD2. Germline values: CDR1 SQVTM, CDR2 ANQGSEA. This CDR3 spans 14 amino acids. J lost 6 bases, V lost 4 bases, and 9 bases had no gene match. This CDR3 is CSVATRSGADTQYF. The CDR3 DNA reads TGCAGCGTTGCTACCCGTAGCGGGGCCGATACGCAGTATTTT.

This clonotype was recorded a few times. The chain links TRBV7-2 to TRBJ1-2; D is uncertain. The CDR3 runs 14 residues. The V gene's germline CDR1 is SGHTA and CDR2 FQGNSA. V shed 0 bases and J shed 3 bases, with 8 bases lying between them. The CDR3 sequence: CASSLARQDYGYTF. CDR3 nucleotides: TGTGCCAGCAGCTTAGCTAGGCAAGACTATGGCTACACCTTC. The entire variable domain, with the rest obtained from reference TRBV7-2 and TRBJ1-2, is as follows: GAGVSQSPSNKVTEKGKDVELRCDPISGHTALYWYRQSLGQGLEFLIYFQGNSAPDKSGLPSDRFSAERTGGSVSTLTIQRTQQEDSAVYLCASSLARQDYGYTFGSGTRLTVV.

This clonotype was recorded many times. The chain links TRBV20-1 to TRBJ1-5, with TRBD1 identical over 7 bases. The CDR3 runs to 17 residues. Per germline, CDR1 DFQATT and CDR2 SNEGSKA (reference sequence). V was clipped by 3 bases and J by 2 bases; unmatched bases: 13. The DNA of the CDR3 is TGCAGTGCTAGGAGACAGGGAAGGGAAATAGGCAATCAGCCCCAGCATTTT. As protein: CSARRQGREIGNQPQHF.

The sample holds a few counts of this clonotype. The chain joins TRBV7-3 to TRBJ2-7; D unclear. The CDR3 is made up of 13 amino acids. V was trimmed by 0 bases and J by 6 bases, leaving 9 bases between them. The V gene's germline CDR1 is SGHTA and CDR2 FQGTGA. CDR3 region: CASSLTRRGEQYF. The CDR3, as DNA: TGTGCCAGCAGCTTAACGAGGAGAGGCGAGCAGTACTTC. Full variable domain (rest looked up from reference TRBV7-3 and TRBJ2-7): GAGVSQTPSNKVTEKGKYVELRCDPISGHTALYWYRQSLGQGPEFLIYFQGTGAADDSGLPNDRFFAVRPEGSVSTLKIQRTERGDSAVYLCASSLTRRGEQYFGPGTRLTVT.

This clonotype was detected a few times. This chain joins TRBV11-2 and TRBJ2-3; 13 bases are shared with TRBD2. Germline V gene lookup returns CDR1 SGHAT and CDR2 FQNNGV. CDR3 length: 15 amino acids. Trimming at V came to 5 bases and at J to 5 bases, leaving 4 bases not matched to a gene. Here the CDR3 reads CASSPRLAGGDTQYF. The CDR3 nucleotides read TGTGCCAGCAGCCCCAGACTAGCGGGGGGAGATACGCAGTATTTT.

This clonotype was detected ten times or more. This chain links TRBV20-1 with TRBJ2-3, with TRBD2 matching 7 bases. From germline, CDR1 is DFQATT and CDR2 SNEGSKA (reference sequence). The CDR3 spans 15 residues. J lost 1 base, V lost 6 bases, and 10 bases had no gene match. CDR3 amino acids: CSAKSTGGGTDTQYF. The CDR3 DNA is TGCAGTGCAAAAAGCACGGGAGGAGGCACAGATACGCAGTATTTT.

This chain uses TRBV20-1 with TRBJ2-7, with 10 bases that match TRBD1. The CDR3 contains 12 residues. Germline CDR1 is DFQATT and CDR2 is SNEGSKA (reference sequence). The CDR3 DNA sequence: TGCAGCGCACGACAGGGGGCGGGAGAGCAGTACTTC. Translation: CSARQGAGEQYF.

Ten or more counts support this clonotype. V and J are TRBV7-6 and TRBJ2-5; 9 nucleotides agree with TRBD1. The germline CDR1 and CDR2 sequences are SGHVS and FNYEAQ. The J segment lost 9 bases and the V segment lost 5 bases, leaving 7 bases of the junction unmatched. The CDR3 is made up of 13 amino acids. The CDR3 is CASSPGQGISQYF. The CDR3 DNA reads TGTGCCAGCAGCCCCGGACAGGGGATTTCCCAGTACTTC.

This clonotype has a handful of counts. V gene TRBV4-1 combines with J gene TRBJ2-1; a possible D gene is TRBD2 (5 bases). This CDR3 contains 14 residues. Trimming removed 2 bases at V and 5 bases at J, with 10 bases between. Germline lookup yields CDR1 MGHRA and CDR2 YSYEKL. CDR3 nucleotide sequence: TGCGCCAGCAGCCAAAGGGAGAGAAACAATGAGCAGTTCTTC. Translated: CASSQRERNNEQFF.

This clonotype was picked up a small number of times. V and J are TRBV29-1 and TRBJ2-2; D not certain. The CDR3 is 13 amino acids. The germline V and J ends were trimmed by 4 bases and 2 bases, with 8 bases remaining between them. CDR1 is SQVTM, CDR2 ANQGSEA, per germline. The CDR3 loop is CSVGVINTGELFF. CDR3 sequence (DNA): TGCAGCGTTGGAGTTATTAACACCGGGGAGCTGTTTTTT.

V usage is TRBV11-2 and J usage is TRBJ2-2; TRBD2 matches 9 bases. Germline V gene data show CDR1 as SGHAT and CDR2 as FQNNGV. V lost 5 bases to trimming and J lost 6 bases; unmatched junction nucleotides: 7. CDR3 length equals 15 residues. The CDR3 spells CASSLLSGSAGELFF. CDR3 DNA: TGTGCCAGCAGCCTGCTTAGCGGGAGTGCCGGGGAGCTGTTTTTT.